This T cell receptor beta chain was sequenced for a study of cytomegalovirus exposure and HLA in healthy donors. Study-wide findings and caveats: Subsequent analysis showed first-cohort TCR clusters tending to co-occur in around 110 validation repertoires.

Assay: immunoSEQ multiplex PCR; the TCRdb copy retains only in-frame clones and omits some. Here the sample spans more than 85,000 clones, roughly 90% being singletons. This clone showed up just once. Antigen unknown. Germline CDR1 is SGHTA and CDR2 is FQGNSA. V was trimmed by 7 bases and J by 6 bases, leaving 12 bases between them. There are 13 residues in the CDR3. The sequence was collected from a woman in her thirties in good health and CMV-seropositive. Sequenced input: PBMCs. V usage is TRBV7-2 and J usage is TRBJ2-2; possibly TRBD2 for D (5 bases). The CDR3 nucleotides are TGTGCCAGCAACAACCCGGGATCCGGGGAGCTGTTTTTT. Its protein product is CASNNPGSGELFF.